This TCR beta chain was identified during a study of type 1 and type 2 diabetes patients. Study conclusions and caveats: Type 2 diabetes patients had few highly-expanded CD4+ clones, median one. Age and gender were not matched between study groups.

Amplification started from genomic DNA. The TCR beta CDR3 region was amplified using 30 forward and 13 reverse primers. MiXCR was run by TCRdb on the multiplex PCR reads, yielding one entry per CDR3 protein. Of 280,000 or so distinct CDR3 sequences listed, around 47% were seen once; the top ten hold 12% to 15%. This clonotype came up a few times. Its antigen is as yet unknown. Diabetic patients met standard criteria for type 1 or type 2 diabetes. Germline CDR1 reads MNHNY; CDR2 reads SVGAGI (reference sequence). CDR3 length equals 15 residues. J lost 8 bases, V lost 0 bases, and 5 bases had no gene match.

The chain couples TRBV6-6 to TRBJ2-1, with 9 bases that match TRBD2. The sequence came from a man younger than 35 with type 2 diabetes. The source material was peripheral blood mononuclear cells (PBMCs). The CDR3 sequence: CASSYSFLAGHEQFF. DNA of the CDR3: TGTGCCAGCAGTTACTCGTTCCTAGCGGGACATGAGCAGTTCTTC.